This T cell receptor (beta chain) stems from a study of blood T cell repertoires in COVID-19. Study-level information: From T cells, B-cell-depleted T cells, or PBMCs came the material, which was cDNA or gDNA.

Germline assignment: CDR1 SGHRS and CDR2 YFSETQ. The V gene end was trimmed by 6 bases and the J gene end by 4 bases; junction bases not matched to a gene: 9. The CDR3 totals 14 residues. Clones were read by immunoSEQ multiplex PCR, and TCRdb kept only the in-frame ones, dropping some. The data contain approximately 160,000 clones, about 83% of them seen just once; the ten biggest clones take up roughly 4%. This clonotype was obtained from a woman aged 45-65 years in a cohort exposed to, infected with or recovered from COVID-19 (not recorded which). V gene TRBV5-1 combines with J gene TRBJ1-2; 7 bases line up with TRBD1. Sequenced input: PBMCs or T cells enriched from blood (not recorded which). CDR3 protein: CASKTGTDVYGYTF. Written as DNA, the CDR3 is TGCGCCAGCAAAACCGGGACAGACGTCTATGGCTACACCTTC.